Following are 20 T cell receptor beta chains from one sample sequenced in a study of tumor and adjacent non-tumor tissue in lung cancer. This sample's RNA came from whole unsorted tissue. The normal lung tissue was taken more than 3 cm from the tumor edge. The library came from three nested PCR rounds adapted from ARM-PCR protocols. One entry per CDR3 protein, called by TCRdb with MiXCR from the multiplex PCR reads. The sample shows some 97,000 distinct CDR3 sequences, approximately 65% of them seen only once. Source material: distant non-tumor lung tissue. These receptors were obtained from a young man with non-small cell lung cancer.

A note on this clonotype: As the CDR3 is not closed by the conserved phenylalanine or tryptophan, this likely results from a read error. This rearrangement joins TRBV29-1 to TRBJ2-1; no firm D call. The germline gives CDR1 SQVTM, CDR2 ANQGSEA. Trimming stripped 7 bases from V and 4 bases from J, with 14 bases between. This CDR3 region has 13 residues. CDR3 DNA sequence: TGCAGCGCTAAGCCACTTAGTTACAATGAGCAGTTCCTC. Its translation is CSAKPLSYNEQFL.

This clonotype was observed once. One end of the junction does not line up with germline, which may come from a read error. The gene calls are TRBV6-5 and TRBJ2-1; possibly TRBD1 for D (5 bases). Germline V gene sequence: CDR1 MNHEY, CDR2 SVGAGI. The CDR3 loop spans 15 amino acids. This CDR3 reads CASSSQPDSYSEQFF. The CDR3 DNA reads TGTGCCAGCAGCTCCCAACCTGACAGTTACAGTGAGCAGTTCTTC.

The chain combines TRBV20-1 with TRBJ2-3; D gene uncertain. Germline-derived CDR1 and CDR2 are DFQATT and SNEGSKA (reference sequence). V was shortened by 5 bases and J by 2 bases, with 20 bases between the two germline ends. The CDR3 consists of 16 residues. DNA of the CDR3: TGCAGTGCTGGGCGCCGGGCGCCAGATAACACAGATACGCAGTATTTT. Its protein is CSAGRRAPDNTDTQYF.

Concerning this clonotype: One end of the junction varies from germline; a read error may be responsible. The chain employs TRBV6-2 or TRBV6-3 and TRBJ1-6; tentative D call: TRBD1 (6 bases). The CDR3 loop spans 14 amino acids. CDR1 and CDR2 from the germline V gene are MNHEY and SVGEGT. Here the CDR3 reads CAAAWDIENSPLQF. The CDR3 DNA reads as TGTGCCGCAGCCTGGGACATTGAGAATTCACCCCTCCAGTTT.

Details on this clonotype: This may be a read error: a much more frequent sequence differs by one nucleotide. This chain joins TRBV30 and TRBJ1-4, with 7 nucleotides matching TRBD1. This CDR3 has 14 amino acids. Germline V gene lookup returns CDR1 GTSNPN and CDR2 SVGIG (reference sequence). Trimming took 4 bases from V and 8 from J; bases not matched to a gene: 10. This chain's CDR3 is CAWNEEGAGEKLFF. The CDR3, as DNA: TGTGCCTGGAATGAAGAGGGGGCCGGGGAAAAACTGTTTTTT.

This clonotype was recorded a few times. Possible read error: a much larger clone is one base away. This chain joins TRBV20-1 and TRBJ2-2; D is perhaps TRBD2 (6 bases). The CDR3 length is 14 residues. Germline assignment: CDR1 DFQATT and CDR2 SNEGSKA (reference sequence). DNA of the CDR3: TGCAGTGCTAGAGGGGGGGTAAACATCGGGGAGCTGTTTTTT. It is translated as CSARGGVNIGELFF.

This chain links TRBV18 with TRBJ1-2; weak D call: TRBD1 (5 bases). The germline gives CDR1 KGHSH, CDR2 LQKENI. V dropped 3 bases and J dropped 4 bases, with 12 bases sitting between them. The CDR3 extends over 14 amino acids. CDR3 region: CASSPGTEVYGYTF. CDR3 sequence (DNA): TGTGCCAGCTCACCCGGGACGGAAGTCTATGGCTACACCTTC. Full variable domain (missing parts from reference TRBV18 and TRBJ1-2): NAGVMQNPRHLVRRRGQEARLRCSPMKGHSHVYWYRQLPEEGLKFMVYLQKENIIDESGMPKERFSAEFPKEGPSILRIQQVVRGDSAAYFCASSPGTEVYGYTFGSGTRLTVV.

Regarding this clonotype: The junction does not match germline at one end; this may be a read error. V gene TRBV6-5 combines with J gene TRBJ2-5; D remains unclear. The germline gives CDR1 MNHEY, CDR2 SVGAGI. The CDR3 loop spans 11 amino acids. The DNA of the CDR3 is TGTGCCAGCAGTTTTCAAGAGATCCAGTACTTC. Its translation is CASSFQEIQYF.

In the case of this clonotype: The CDR3 carries no conserved terminal phenylalanine or tryptophan, so it likely arises from a read error. The rearrangement links TRBV12-3 or TRBV12-4 to TRBJ1-2; 12 bases agree with TRBD1. This CDR3 contains 15 residues. The V gene end was trimmed by 4 bases and the J gene end by 5 bases; junction bases not matched to a gene: 5. The CDR3 nucleotides are TGTGCCAGCAGTTCCGGGACAGGGGGCGCATATGGCTACACCTCA. Its translation is CASSSGTGGAYGYTS.

Of note for this clonotype: Given the absence of the conserved phenylalanine or tryptophan at the CDR3 end, a read error is likely. This chain uses TRBV11-2 with TRBJ2-1; D gene uncertain. The CDR3 extends over 14 amino acids. V lost 1 base and J lost 6, with 10 bases in between. Germline V gene sequence: CDR1 SGHAT, CDR2 FQNNGV. CDR3 in DNA: TGTGCCAGCAGCTTAGGAGCAAACGCCAATGAGCAGTTCTGC. Protein sequence: CASSLGANANEQFC.

The table lists this clonotype with a few counts. The CDR3 ends on some other residue instead of the conserved phenylalanine or tryptophan, so this is likely a read error. The rearrangement joins TRBV4-1 to TRBJ1-5; a weak D match, TRBD1 (5 bases). Trimming removed 1 base from V and 1 base from J, with 8 bases in between. The CDR3 sequence is 15 residues long. The germline V gene encodes CDR1 MGHRA and CDR2 YSYEKL. CDR3 sequence: CASSQVWGSNQPQHL. The CDR3 DNA is TGCGCCAGCAGCCAAGTATGGGGGAGCAATCAGCCCCAGCATCTT.

With regard to this clonotype: A much larger clone lies a single base off, so this may be a read error. The chain carries TRBV6-5 and TRBJ2-7; 7 positions agree with TRBD1. CDR3 length: 14 amino acids. V lost 10 bases and J lost 1; bases outside the gene matches: 10. Germline assignment: CDR1 MNHEY and CDR2 SVGAGI. CDR3 region: CANKTGTASYEQYF. The CDR3 nucleotides are TGTGCCAACAAGACCGGGACAGCTTCCTACGAGCAGTACTTC.

A word on this clonotype: Sequence at one end of the junction differs from germline and may be a read error. The chain links TRBV20-1 to TRBJ2-1; 10 nucleotides line up with TRBD2. Germline CDR1 DFQATT, CDR2 SNEGSKA (reference sequence). CDR3 length: 17 residues. The CDR3 reads CSAGTLLAGGSYDEQFF. The CDR3 DNA reads as TGCAGTGCTGGAACCCTGTTAGCGGGGGGATCCTACGATGAGCAGTTCTTC.

On this clonotype itself: This may arise from a read error, as a much more abundant clone is one base away. This chain uses TRBV12-3 or TRBV12-4 with TRBJ2-3; D could derive from TRBD1 or TRBD2 (5 bases each). Trimming took off 10 bases at V and 5 bases at J, with 22 bases between the two ends. This CDR3 has 15 residues. The chain's CDR3 is CATNRGTVGIDTQYF. CDR3 DNA sequence: TGTGCCACAAACCGAGGGACGGTGGGTATAGATACGCAGTATTTT.

About this clonotype: The conserved closing phenylalanine or tryptophan is absent in this CDR3, likely reflecting a read error. This chain joins TRBV11-2 and TRBJ2-7; 7 nucleotides line up with TRBD2. Germline values: CDR1 SGHAT, CDR2 FQNNGV. The CDR3 is 13 amino acids. The CDR3 bases are TGCGCCAGCACCGCGGGCGGGAGAGACGAGCAGTACCTC. Protein: CASTAGGRDEQYL.

On this clonotype: This may stem from a read error, because a much larger clone lies one nucleotide away. The missing conserved phenylalanine or tryptophan at the end of this CDR3 makes a read error likely. This rearrangement joins TRBV4-1 to TRBJ1-1; 7 nucleotides agree with TRBD1. The CDR3 consists of 14 residues. The junction had 6 bases not matched to a gene; V was cut back by 4 bases and J by 4 bases. CDR1 is MGHRA, CDR2 YSYEKL, per germline. CDR3 region: CASSRSGQTTEAFL. The DNA for the CDR3 is TGCGCCAGCAGCCGGTCGGGACAGACCACTGAAGCTTTCCTT.

In the case of this clonotype: Its ends do not fully match the called genes, so a read error is possible. The rearrangement links TRBV11-2 to TRBJ2-5; a possible D gene is TRBD2 (6 bases). The CDR3 is made up of 14 amino acids. Looked up from germline, CDR1 is SGHAT and CDR2 is FQNNGV. In DNA, the CDR3 is TGTGTCAGCAGCTCCGGACGGGGAGGAGAGACCCAGTACTTC. Its translation is CVSSSGRGGETQYF.

Concerning this clonotype itself: Germline is not matched at one junction end, which may reflect a read error. CDR3 residues: CASSSGTGGSGQPQQF. The CDR3, as DNA: TGTGCGAGCAGTTCCGGGACAGGGGGCTCGGGTCAGCCCCAGCAGTTT. The J gene is TRBJ1-5, the V gene TRBV11-2, with 12 bases aligning to TRBD1. CDR1 is SGHAT, CDR2 FQNNGV, per germline. The CDR3 is made up of 16 amino acids.

Of note for this clonotype: Being one base from a much bigger clone, this may be a read error. This chain uses TRBV5-4 with TRBJ2-5, with D unclear. The germline V gene encodes CDR1 SGHNT and CDR2 YYREEE (reference sequence). The CDR3 covers 13 residues. CDR3 sequence (DNA): TGTACCAGCAGCTTGGCGGTACAAGAGACCCAGTACTTC. Protein sequence: CTSSLAVQETQYF.

Points on this clonotype: This CDR3 is missing its conserved last phenylalanine or tryptophan, likely due to a read error. This rearrangement joins TRBV4-2 to TRBJ2-7; D perhaps matches TRBD2 (6 bases). Germline values: CDR1 LGHNA, CDR2 YNFKEQ. This CDR3 comprises 14 residues. Trimming shortened V by 3 bases and J by 2 bases, and 11 bases separated the two germline ends. The CDR3 sequence: CASSQVRETYEQYI. CDR3 bases: TGTGCCAGCAGCCAGGTTCGGGAGACCTACGAGCAGTACATC.